This TCR beta chain stems from a study of T cell clonality in common variable immunodeficiency. Broader study findings: In common variable immunodeficiency, TCR beta chains reportedly carried fewer deletions and N-nucleotide insertions.

The J segment lost 8 bases and the V segment lost 4 bases, leaving 11 bases of the junction unmatched. From germline, CDR1 is SGHTA and CDR2 FQGTGA. There are 16 residues in the CDR3. About this clone: Its antigen is currently unknown. The sequenced fragment ends 3 residues before the CDR3 boundary, so the rest is inferred from the germline J gene.

Some clones are missing from TCRdb's copy, which holds only in-frame ones; the method was immunoSEQ multiplex PCR. The sample has tens of thousands of clones, none seen only once; the top ten hold over 25%. The chain has TRBV7-3 and TRBJ2-1; 10 nucleotides align to TRBD2. The sequencing sample was made of peripheral blood mononuclear cells. The source of this sequence is a human donor with common variable immunodeficiency. CDR3 bases read: TGTGCCAGCAGCTCAAGCGGGGGGGCCTTTTTCTATGAG. It specifies CASSSSGGAFFYE. The complete CDR3 sequence is CASSSSGGAFFYEQFF.